Presented here are 18 T cell receptor beta chains from one specimen sequenced in a study of cytomegalovirus exposure and HLA in healthy donors listed by TCRdb under 2017. To prepare the library, the immunoSEQ multiplex PCR assay was applied. The clones in this table, taken by TCRdb from immuneACCESS, are in-frame only. Not every clone is retained; where verified, under half of the shortfall comes from an unresolved V gene, and the cause of the rest is unknown. Here the sample has 150,000 to 200,000 clones; less than 85% occur a single time. 15% to 20% of the sample lies in the top ten. The sequenced sample was PBMCs. The receptors come from a young man in good health and CMV-seropositive.

The V gene is TRBV28, the J gene TRBJ1-2; no definite D call. Germline V lookup: CDR1 MDHEN, CDR2 SYDVKM. This CDR3 has 13 residues. The V end lost 2 bases, the J end lost 4 bases, and 8 bases lay between the germline ends. CDR3 nucleotide sequence: TGTGCCAGCAGTTTAGAATTGGCCTATGGCTACACCTTC. Amino acids: CASSLELAYGYTF.

This sequence joins TRBV5-4 and TRBJ1-2; TRBD1 matches at 8 bases. Germline loops: CDR1 SGHNT, CDR2 YYREEE (reference sequence). The CDR3 consists of 14 residues. The junction had 2 bases not matched to a gene; V was cut back by 3 bases and J by 1 base. The CDR3 sequence is CASSWTGSNYGYTF. The CDR3 DNA sequence: TGTGCCAGCAGCTGGACAGGGAGTAACTATGGCTACACCTTC. Combining the CDR3 with reference TRBV5-4 and TRBJ1-2 gives the whole variable domain ETGVTQSPTHLIKTRGQQVTLRCSSQSGHNTVSWYQQALGQGPQFIFQYYREEENGRGNFPPRFSGLQFPNYSSELNVNALELDDSALYLCASSWTGSNYGYTFGSGTRLTVV.

The chain combines TRBV28 with TRBJ1-4; D is perhaps TRBD1 (6 bases). This CDR3 is 14 amino acids long. The ends were cut back, 4 bases at V and 8 bases at J, with 14 bases in the middle. The V gene's germline CDR1 is MDHEN and CDR2 SYDVKM. CDR3: CASSSQGQKEKLFF. The CDR3 coding sequence is TGTGCCAGCAGTTCTCAGGGGCAAAAAGAAAAACTGTTTTTT.

The chain uses TRBV14 and TRBJ2-7; TRBD1 matches 7 bases. V trimming: 4 bases; J trimming: 3 bases; junction bases outside the gene matches: 18. The CDR3 contains 18 residues. Per the germline V gene, CDR1 is SGHDN and CDR2 is FVKESK. CDR3 coding DNA: TGTGCCAGCAGCCCCTATACGGCGGACAGGCCCTTTCTCTACGAGCAGTACTTC. Translated: CASSPYTADRPFLYEQYF.

The chain combines TRBV19 with TRBJ2-2, with TRBD1 as a possible D gene (5 bases). This CDR3 contains 16 residues. Germline V gene lookup returns CDR1 LNHDA and CDR2 SQIVND (reference sequence). Trimming stripped 1 base from V and 0 bases from J, with 9 bases between. The CDR3 region is CASSIGTGANTGELFF. The CDR3 nucleotides are TGTGCCAGTAGTATAGGTACAGGTGCGAACACCGGGGAGCTGTTTTTT. Combining the CDR3 with reference TRBV19 and TRBJ2-2 gives the whole variable domain DGGITQSPKYLFRKEGQNVTLSCEQNLNHDAMYWYRQDPGQGLRLIYYSQIVNDFQKGDIAEGYSVSREKKESFPLTVTSAQKNPTAFYLCASSIGTGANTGELFFGEGSRLTVL.

The rearrangement links TRBV6-5 to TRBJ2-7, with TRBD1 matching over 10 bases. This CDR3 is built from 15 residues. V dropped 2 bases and J dropped 6; count of bases not matched to a gene: 7. Germline CDR1 reads MNHEY; CDR2 reads SVGAGI. CDR3 nucleotide sequence: TGTGCCAGCAGTTACGCCGGGACAGGGGCTAGCGAGCAGTACTTC. It codes for CASSYAGTGASEQYF.

This chain joins TRBV5-1 and TRBJ2-1, with 9 bases identical to TRBD1. The germline V gene has CDR1 SGHRS and CDR2 YFSETQ. CDR3 length: 15 amino acids. The V gene end was trimmed by 0 bases and the J gene end by 6 bases; junction bases not matched to a gene: 4. CDR3 bases: TGCGCCAGCAGCTTGGCAGGACAGGGGATCAATGAGCAGTTCTTC. It translates to CASSLAGQGINEQFF.

As concerns this clone: Within the sample, other DNA sequences also encode this same CDR3. DNA for the CDR3: TGTGCCTGGAGCGGTGGTCCCACAGATACGCAGTATTTT. This sequence encodes CAWSGGPTDTQYF. The genes are TRBV30 and TRBJ2-3, with unresolved D. The length of the CDR3 is 13 residues. The germline gives CDR1 GTSNPN, CDR2 SVGIG (reference sequence). V was clipped by 3 bases and J by 2 bases, with 9 bases between them.

This chain uses TRBV10-3 with TRBJ2-4; D is unresolved. Germline loops: CDR1 ENHRY, CDR2 SYGVKD. The germline V and J ends were trimmed by 3 bases and 13 bases, with 16 bases remaining between them. The CDR3 length is 13 residues. Here the CDR3 reads CAISDGPTGSQYF. The CDR3 DNA follows: TGTGCCATCAGTGACGGCCCAACGGGTTCCCAGTACTTC.

The V and J genes are TRBV6-6 and TRBJ2-1, with D unresolved. Trimming took 9 bases from V and 0 from J, leaving 3 bases between them. CDR1 and CDR2 from the germline V gene are MNHNY and SVGAGI (reference sequence). The CDR3 runs to 11 residues. CDR3 sequence (DNA): TGTGCCAGTCGCTCCTACAATGAGCAGTTCTTC. Translation gives CASRSYNEQFF.

The J gene is TRBJ1-2, the V gene TRBV6-1; the match to TRBD1 covers 7 bases. Germline CDR1 MNHNS, CDR2 SASEGT. V trimming: 1 base; J trimming: 6 bases; junction bases outside the gene matches: 5. The CDR3 runs 14 residues. The CDR3 region has the DNA TGTGCCAGCAGTGAAGGAGGGGGCAGAAATGGCTACACCTTC. It encodes CASSEGGGRNGYTF.

The rearrangement joins TRBV7-3 to TRBJ2-1, with 8 bases matching TRBD2. Germline CDR1 SGHTA, CDR2 FQGTGA. Trimming cost V 4 bases and J 9 bases; bases outside gene matches: 8. This CDR3 spans 14 amino acids. The CDR3 region has the DNA TGTGCCAGCAGCTCCGGGACTAGGTCTGGTGAGCAGTTCTTC. Translated, it gives CASSSGTRSGEQFF. Drawing the rest from reference TRBV7-3 and TRBJ2-1, the complete variable domain is GAGVSQTPSNKVTEKGKYVELRCDPISGHTALYWYRQSLGQGPEFLIYFQGTGAADDSGLPNDRFFAVRPEGSVSTLKIQRTERGDSAVYLCASSSGTRSGEQFFGPGTRLTVL.

CDR3 loop: CASTGWQMHGYTF. The CDR3, as DNA: TGTGCCAGCACAGGCTGGCAGATGCATGGCTACACCTTC. The genes are TRBV2 and TRBJ1-2; D is unresolved. The CDR3 runs to 13 residues. Germline CDR1 and CDR2: SNHLY and FYNNEI. Between the trimmed V and J ends, which lost 7 bases and 6 bases, there was a span of 15 bases.

The V and J genes are TRBV19 and TRBJ2-7, with D possibly TRBD2 on 6 matching bases. The germline gives CDR1 LNHDA, CDR2 SQIVND (reference sequence). Trimming stripped 1 base from V and 7 bases from J, with 11 bases between. The CDR3 loop spans 13 amino acids. CDR3 nucleotides: TGTGCCAGTAGTATAGCTGCGGGGAGTGAGCAGTACTTC. Amino acids: CASSIAAGSEQYF.

V gene TRBV6-1 combines with J gene TRBJ1-6; D perhaps matches TRBD1 (5 bases). V was clipped by 6 bases and J by 8 bases, with 17 bases between them. Germline V CDR1 and CDR2: MNHNS, SASEGT. The CDR3 loop spans 15 amino acids. The CDR3 DNA reads as TGTGCCAGCAGGCGGTGGAAGGGGTCGGATTCACCCCTCCACTTT. Translating it yields CASRRWKGSDSPLHF.

This clone was observed a few times. The V and J genes are TRBV7-2 and TRBJ1-6; no firm D call. The CDR3 totals 14 residues. V dropped 2 bases and J dropped 5 bases, with 7 bases sitting between them. From germline, CDR1 is SGHTA and CDR2 FQGNSA. CDR3 nucleotide sequence: TGTGCCAGCAGCTTAAGGCAGGATAATTCACCCCTCCACTTT. Its translation: CASSLRQDNSPLHF.

J is TRBJ1-2 and V is TRBV28; 7 positions agree with TRBD1. CDR3 length equals 14 residues. Germline assignment: CDR1 MDHEN and CDR2 SYDVKM. The ends lost 1 base at V and 5 bases at J; junction bases unmatched: 4. The CDR3 loop reads CASSLSAGGYGYTF. The CDR3 DNA sequence: TGTGCCAGCAGTTTATCAGCAGGGGGGTATGGCTACACCTTC.

This sequence joins TRBV6-4 and TRBJ1-2, with TRBD1 as a possible D gene (6 bases). Trimming shortened V by 7 bases and J by 5 bases, and 17 bases separated the two germline ends. This CDR3 comprises 14 residues. Germline CDR1 reads MRHNA; CDR2 reads SNTAGT. The CDR3 spells CASTGQGKRYGYTF. The CDR3 DNA sequence: TGTGCCAGCACGGGCCAGGGGAAAAGGTATGGCTACACCTTC.